This T cell receptor beta chain was sequenced in a study of cytomegalovirus exposure and HLA in healthy donors (dated by TCRdb to 2016 to 2017). With regard to the full study: An earlier analysis of 587 of the donors reported 250 to 300 Gb of sequence data and approximately 110 million unique TCR beta sequences from roughly 200 million T cells. Approximately 300 gigabases of sequencing data and around 80 million unique TCR sequences made up an early release that covered 640 HLA-typed donors. Of the roughly 400 genotyped donors, roughly 80% were placed in the genetic ancestry cluster associated with self-reported Caucasian donors. The study was designed to test whether signatures of past pathogen exposure could be identified by cataloging public T cell receptors. The T cell repertoires of about 700 subjects were profiled by immunosequencing and related to cytomegalovirus serostatus. A separate validation cohort of 90 to 150 different subjects was used in addition to the approximately 700-subject first cohort. To predict cytomegalovirus infection status, the study combined high-throughput TCR immunosequencing, statistical association of individual TCRs with disease status, and machine learning. A later analysis re-examined previously published TCR beta repertoires from 600 to 700 donors and added high-resolution HLA genotyping to investigate patterns of TCR occurrence. Rather than drawing on any new phenotypic data, the later analysis identified candidate immune exposures from TCR beta sequences and the way those sequences occurred across donors. To decide whether each TCR beta V gene segment behaved as functional or pseudogenic, an earlier analysis of several hundred of the donors relied on high-throughput TCR beta sequencing. Donor age, sex, ethnicity and CMV serostatus were collected together with the repertoire data. A later genetic analysis took genome-wide SNP genotypes for 398 of the 666 donors and used that subset as a discovery cohort. All discovery cohort repertoires had been generated using a single sequencing platform. HLA typing covered class I and class II loci at four-digit resolution. The number of typed donors differed by locus: 629-630 for A, B, C, DRB1 and DQB1; approximately 540 for DQA1; some 610 for DPA1; and some 470 for DPB1. Several DR-DQ haplotypes were handled as single units for association and clustering because linkage in the cohort was strong. Across 300 to 500 genotyped donors of the cohort, an average of roughly 200,000 unique TCR beta nucleotide sequences per donor were sequenced, and 15% to 20% of those sequences were non-productive. The study at large found these results: Cytomegalovirus status was reported to be diagnosed by the classifier with high specificity and sensitivity in both the original and validation cohorts. A further reported finding was that TCR beta sequences accurately predicted the HLA-A and HLA-B alleles for most subjects in the first cohort. When HLA alleles, especially DR and DQ, strongly co-occurred, attributing TCR associations to individual alleles was difficult. Because HLA typing was unavailable for some donors at each locus, only the typed subset was used in association tests. The study gave a list of over 150 TCR beta chains associated with cytomegalovirus. A few of the identified cytomegalovirus-associated TCR beta chains were confirmed in vitro to be specific for cytomegalovirus antigens. The cohort was sequenced for TCR beta chains only, and without alpha or paired-chain data the features that could be detected were limited. In an earlier analysis of fewer than 700 of the donors, most TCR beta V segments appeared in productive rearrangements about 87% or about 30% of the time, broadly matching IMGT annotations. In a later genetic analysis, a missense DCLRE1C variant was associated with V-gene and J-gene trimming of TCR beta chains, and the association was replicated in an independent cohort. Presence/absence analyses assumed roughly uniform sequencing depth across donors, an assumption that may not hold. Most TCR sequences were observed very rarely across donors, whereas some public TCRs were present in many individuals. According to a later genetic analysis, donors in an Asian-associated ancestry cluster had fewer N-insertions in productive TCRs than the approximately 610-donor mean. It was suggested by the authors that the approach could potentially be generalized to other disease states and immunological phenotypes. Because counts were too low, about 15 rarely observed V segments, including chromosome 9 orphons, were left out of the earlier analysis of 587 of the donors. Compared with equally common non-associated chains, HLA-associated TCR beta chains in a later analysis were more clonally expanded and had lower generation probabilities. Immune exposure information for the cohort was limited to CMV serostatus. According to a later analysis, parvovirus B19, influenza, CMV and Epstein-Barr virus appeared linked to several top co-occurrence clusters. According to a later analysis, TCR association rates differed among HLA loci, with DRB1 alleles showing the most associated TCRs and HLA-C alleles showing the fewest. Correlated functional status among segregating V segments might reflect linkage disequilibrium, but an unknown experimental factor could not be ruled out. A group of highly shared sequence variants was considered likely to be a technical artifact of the sequencing pipeline. Because the 87-base-pair reads could not distinguish some IMGT-functional V segments, including TRBV6-2 and TRBV6-3, those segments were excluded. In a later analysis, around 15,000 TCR beta sequences were associated with specific HLA alleles at a false discovery rate of 0.05. In a later analysis, most CMV-associated TCR beta chains were found to appear HLA-restricted, with HLA associations seemingly driven largely by CMV exposure.

The cohort comprised 666 healthy bone marrow donors. All cohort members were sampled while nominally healthy, although unrecorded immune exposures were likely present. The donor was CMV seronegative and was included in the group of a few hundred seronegative cohort members. Every donor gave a peripheral blood sample, and the peripheral blood mononuclear cells from that sample were used for TCR beta sequencing. Genomic DNA extraction from the blood cell samples was performed with the Qiagen DNeasy Blood Extraction Kit. Library method: the immunoSEQ multiplex PCR assay. For the multiplex PCR, a mixture combining 60 forward primers for TCR Vbeta segments and 13 reverse primers for TCR Jbeta segments was used. The CDR3 region of rearranged TCR beta genes was amplified from genomic DNA by a multiplex PCR assay. The Illumina HiSeq System was used to sequence the amplified TCR beta libraries as 87-base-pair reads. On the study's bioinformatics: Across the 500 to 750 repertoires, a later analysis counted 80 million or so unique TCR beta chains, roughly 11 million of which were shared by at least two donors. Raw reads were error-corrected and collapsed into unique sequences by a nearest-neighbor algorithm in which closely related sequences were merged to remove PCR and sequencing errors. To assign V, D and J gene segments, CDR3 sequences were aligned to IMGT reference sequences. For a sequence to be retained, a match of at least six nucleotides to both a V gene segment and a J gene segment was required. A rearrangement counted as productive if the CDR3 had no stop codons and remained in frame with V and J, and every other rearrangement counted as non-productive. Following IMGT convention, CDR3 was defined as the stretch from the second conserved V-encoded cysteine to the conserved J-encoded phenylalanine. Sequences without an unambiguous match to a single V gene segment were excluded from the earlier analysis of 450 to 650 of the donors. In an earlier analysis of approximately 610 of the donors, V segments were called functional above 56.7% productive rearrangements and were called segregating when the between-donor standard deviation exceeded 5%. A statistical classification framework was built for diagnosing cytomegalovirus status from the catalog of TCR beta chain sequences. V and J gene assignment, in a later analysis, came from comparing TCR nucleotide sequences with IMGT/GENE-DB human TR gene sequences. Using the TCRdist pipeline, a later analysis assigned CDR3 sequences along with most-parsimonious VDJ recombination scenarios. In a later analysis, every TCR beta chain was defined by the combination of its CDR3 amino acid sequence and its V-gene family, and reads without a unique V-gene family were dropped. In a later analysis, 450 to 600 highly shared, low-generation-probability nucleotide sequences were removed to address suspected cross-contamination and a sequencing artifact. In a later analysis, a clonal expansion index for each public chain was calculated from normalized within-repertoire ranks of inferred template counts. A later analysis computed generation probabilities with a VDJ recombination model fitted to out-of-frame rearrangements, and checked the results against IGoR. Hypergeometric tests were used in a later analysis to score TCR-TCR, TCR-HLA and TCR-CMV co-occurrence, with a repertoire-size bias correction applied to the TCR pairs. False discovery rates were estimated in a later analysis by permuting HLA or CMV assignments 20 times. In a later analysis, co-occurring TCRs were grouped using DBSCAN, with TCRdist sequence similarity added in when clustering inside HLA-allele-positive subsets. Repertoires with fewer than 30,000 or more than 120,000 public chains, plus five repertoires with anomalous nucleotide sharing, were excluded from co-occurrence clustering. The immuneACCESS repertoire file appears here via TCRdb, limited to in-frame rearrangements. These files lack a portion of the clones; in checked studies, under half of the deficit traces to unresolved V genes, and the cause of the others is not known. The D gene and trimming were derived from the DNA, and the V and J assignments and clone size from that table. The sample's own table lists more than 95,000 clones. 1% of the sample rests with the top ten.

Trimmed from V: 7 bases; trimmed from J: 7 bases; junction bases lacking a gene match: 6. The CDR3 measures 12 amino acids from cysteine to phenylalanine. The sequence is cut down to CDR3 DNA, 36 bases in frame from base 1. The CDR1 and CDR2 encoded by the germline V gene (reference sequence) are LNHDA and SQIVND. For this clone: Its antigen target is currently unknown.

Input material: PBMCs. The clonotype originates from a man aged 18 to 30 in good health and CMV-seronegative. The V and J segments used are TRBV19 and TRBJ1-2; 7 of the junction bases match TRBD1. The encoded CDR3 is CASTTTGVGYTF. The nucleotide sequence is given as TGTGCCAGTACCACCACAGGGGTTGGCTACACCTTC.